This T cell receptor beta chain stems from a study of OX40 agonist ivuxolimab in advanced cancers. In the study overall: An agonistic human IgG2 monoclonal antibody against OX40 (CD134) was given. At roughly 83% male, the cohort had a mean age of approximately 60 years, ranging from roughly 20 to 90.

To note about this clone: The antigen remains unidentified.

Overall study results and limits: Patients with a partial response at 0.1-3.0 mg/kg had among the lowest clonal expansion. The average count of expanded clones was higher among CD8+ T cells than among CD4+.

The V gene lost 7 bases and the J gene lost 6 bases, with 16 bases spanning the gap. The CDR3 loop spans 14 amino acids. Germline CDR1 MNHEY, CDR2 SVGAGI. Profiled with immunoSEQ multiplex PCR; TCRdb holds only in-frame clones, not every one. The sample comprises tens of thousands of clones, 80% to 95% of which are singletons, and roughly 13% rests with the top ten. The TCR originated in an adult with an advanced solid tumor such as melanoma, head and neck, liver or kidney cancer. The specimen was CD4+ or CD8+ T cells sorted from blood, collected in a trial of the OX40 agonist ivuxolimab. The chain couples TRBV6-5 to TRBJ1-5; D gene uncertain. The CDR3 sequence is CASKESEASQPQHF. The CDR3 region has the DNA TGTGCCAGCAAGGAGTCAGAGGCTAGTCAGCCCCAGCATTTT.